What follows are 21 T cell receptor beta chains derived from one specimen sequenced in a study of PD-L1 blockade in urothelial cancer. Sequencing used immunoSEQ multiplex PCR; TCRdb keeps in-frame clones, though not all of them. The sample lists tens of thousands of clones; 87% were seen once. Stated time point: pretreatment peripheral blood. This sample comprised PBMCs, obtained around atezolizumab (anti-PD-L1) treatment. The receptors were sampled from a woman aged 60-75 years with urothelial cancer.

This chain joins TRBV9 and TRBJ1-3, with D hard to call. The CDR3 has 17 amino acids. V lost 3 bases, J lost 0 bases, and 16 bases lay in between. Germline V CDR1 and CDR2: SGDLS, YYNGEE. The CDR3 loop is CASSARHANYSGNTIYF. CDR3 sequence (DNA): TGTGCCAGCAGCGCCCGCCACGCTAACTACTCTGGAAACACCATATATTTT.

A few counts support this clone. The rearrangement uses TRBV25-1 and TRBJ1-4, with D possibly being TRBD1 (5 bases). Germline V gene lookup returns CDR1 MGHDK and CDR2 SYGVNS. This CDR3 contains 15 residues. Trimming pared 3 bases from V and 5 bases from J, leaving 13 bases between. In nucleotides, the CDR3 is TGTGCCAGCAGTGAGGGCAGGGTGGGGAATGAAAAACTGTTTTTT. Amino acids: CASSEGRVGNEKLFF. Combining the CDR3 with reference TRBV25-1 and TRBJ1-4 gives the whole variable domain EADIYQTPRYLVIGTGKKITLECSQTMGHDKMYWYQQDPGMELHLIHYSYGVNSTEKGDLSSESTVSRIRTEHFPLTLESARPSHTSQYLCASSEGRVGNEKLFFGSGTQLSVL.

This chain uses TRBV19 with TRBJ2-7; weak D call: TRBD2 (5 bases). Germline V gene sequence: CDR1 LNHDA, CDR2 SQIVND (reference sequence). This CDR3 is built from 11 residues. With 6 bases removed from V and 6 bases from J, the gap between germline ends came to 9 bases. In DNA, the CDR3 is TGTGCCAGTAGCCAAGGGAGCGAGCAGTACTTC. Amino acids: CASSQGSEQYF. The full variable domain, in which reference TRBV19 and TRBJ2-7 provide the parts outside the CDR3, is DGGITQSPKYLFRKEGQNVTLSCEQNLNHDAMYWYRQDPGQGLRLIYYSQIVNDFQKGDIAEGYSVSREKKESFPLTVTSAQKNPTAFYLCASSQGSEQYFGPGTRLTVT.

The chain combines TRBV19 with TRBJ1-1; D might be TRBD1 (5 bases). CDR3 length: 16 residues. V shed 9 bases and J shed 1 base, with 21 bases lying between them. The germline gives CDR1 LNHDA, CDR2 SQIVND (reference sequence). CDR3 nucleotides: TGTGCCAGCCCCGTGACAGAGCTCCGTCCGAACACTGAAGCTTTCTTT. This encodes CASPVTELRPNTEAFF. The variable domain in full, completed from reference TRBV19 and TRBJ1-1, reads DGGITQSPKYLFRKEGQNVTLSCEQNLNHDAMYWYRQDPGQGLRLIYYSQIVNDFQKGDIAEGYSVSREKKESFPLTVTSAQKNPTAFYLCASPVTELRPNTEAFFGQGTRLTVV.

V gene TRBV28 combines with J gene TRBJ2-1, with 11 bases matching TRBD2. Germline V gives CDR1 MDHEN, CDR2 SYDVKM. This CDR3 has 16 amino acids. Germline trimming cut 4 bases from V and 7 bases from J; bases unmatched to any gene: 9. The CDR3 protein is CASSSLGSGRENEQFF. In nucleotides, the CDR3 is TGTGCCAGCAGTTCCCTGGGTAGCGGGAGGGAAAATGAGCAGTTCTTC.

The chain couples TRBV11-3 to TRBJ2-3; 8 bases are a match to TRBD2. Germline values: CDR1 SGHNT, CDR2 YENEEA. Trimming took 1 base from V and 7 from J; bases not matched to a gene: 4. This CDR3 has 14 residues. CDR3 in DNA: TGTGCCAGCAGCTTAGGCCGGGGGGGGAATACGCAGTATTTT. Translated, it gives CASSLGRGGNTQYF.

This clone has only one observation. The J gene is TRBJ2-3, the V gene TRBV9, with D perhaps matching TRBD2 (5 bases). The germline V and J ends were trimmed by 3 bases and 2 bases, with 10 bases remaining between them. From germline, CDR1 is SGDLS and CDR2 YYNGEE. The CDR3 runs 14 residues. The DNA of the CDR3 is TGTGCCAGCAGCGCTAGGGAGTACACAGATACGCAGTATTTT. Its translation: CASSAREYTDTQYF.

The V and J genes are TRBV10-3 and TRBJ2-7, with 7 bases that match TRBD1. The trim removed 6 bases at V and 2 bases at J, leaving 4 bases unmatched. CDR1 is ENHRY, CDR2 SYGVKD, per germline. CDR3 size: 13 residues. The CDR3 sequence: CAIRRDSTYEQYF. CDR3 in DNA: TGTGCCATCAGGAGGGACAGCACCTACGAGCAGTACTTC.

The chain carries TRBV5-4 and TRBJ1-1, with a weak D call TRBD1 (6 bases). The CDR3 length is 13 residues. Germline CDR1 is SGHNT and CDR2 is YYREEE (reference sequence). Trimming removed 0 bases from V and 7 bases from J, with 10 bases in between. The CDR3 region has the DNA TGTGCCAGCAGCTTGGCGGGGGGCAATGAAGCTTTCTTT. It specifies CASSLAGGNEAFF.

The chain links TRBV4-1 to TRBJ1-4; D not certain. This CDR3 has 15 amino acids. In germline, CDR1 is MGHRA, CDR2 YSYEKL. Trimming took off 1 base at V and 5 bases at J, with 11 bases between the two ends. CDR3 sequence: CASSQGERQNEKLFF. DNA for the CDR3: TGCGCCAGCAGCCAAGGCGAAAGACAAAATGAAAAACTGTTTTTT.

The CDR3 spells CASSYPAGENEQFF. As DNA, the CDR3 is TGTGCCAGCAGTTACCCAGCGGGAGAGAATGAGCAGTTCTTC. The V and J genes are TRBV6-6 and TRBJ2-1; 8 bases line up with TRBD2. V was clipped by 2 bases and J by 7 bases; unmatched bases: 4. The CDR3 runs 14 residues. Germline-derived CDR1 and CDR2 are MNHNY and SVGAGI (reference sequence).

The rearrangement links TRBV7-9 to TRBJ2-5; 10 nucleotides match TRBD2. The V gene's germline CDR1 is SEHNR and CDR2 FQNEAQ (reference sequence). There are 15 residues in the CDR3. V was clipped by 5 bases and J by 6 bases; unmatched bases: 9. The CDR3 region is CASSPGTSGIQTQYF. In DNA, the CDR3 is TGTGCCAGCAGCCCTGGAACTAGCGGGATCCAGACCCAGTACTTC.

CDR3 DNA: TGTGCCAGCAGGACATTCAGGGGGGCGCACACTGAAGCTTTCTTT. This gives the protein CASRTFRGAHTEAFF. V usage is TRBV27 and J usage is TRBJ1-1; 7 nucleotides align to TRBD1. Unmatched junction bases numbered 10, after V lost 6 bases and J lost 3 bases. The CDR3 contains 15 residues. Germline loops: CDR1 MNHEY, CDR2 SMNVEV (reference sequence).

The chain carries TRBV7-6 and TRBJ1-4; 10 bases match TRBD1. J lost 3 bases, V lost 4 bases, and 2 bases had no gene match. The CDR3 has 15 residues. Germline V gives CDR1 SGHVS, CDR2 FNYEAQ. The CDR3 DNA reads TGTGCCAGCAGCTCAGACAGGGGGCCTAATGAAAAACTGTTTTTT. It is translated as CASSSDRGPNEKLFF.

This sequence joins TRBV19 and TRBJ1-5, with 11 bases fitting TRBD1. The CDR3 has 17 amino acids. Germline assignment: CDR1 LNHDA and CDR2 SQIVND (reference sequence). V dropped 7 bases and J dropped 4; count of bases not matched to a gene: 12. The CDR3 sequence: CASTPPDRGLSNQPQHF. DNA for the CDR3: TGTGCCAGTACCCCCCCGGACAGGGGGCTGTCAAATCAGCCCCAGCATTTT.

The genes are TRBV27 and TRBJ2-3; D perhaps matches TRBD2 (7 bases). Trimming left V 7 bases short and J 0 bases short, with 14 bases between. Per germline, CDR1 MNHEY and CDR2 SMNVEV (reference sequence). The CDR3 loop spans 15 amino acids. CDR3 in DNA: TGTGCCAGCACCATAGGGGGGGCTAGCACAGATACGCAGTATTTT. This encodes CASTIGGASTDTQYF.

The J gene is TRBJ2-3, the V gene TRBV27; weak D call: TRBD1 (5 bases). CDR1 MNHEY and CDR2 SMNVEV come from the germline V gene (reference sequence). V was cut by 7 bases and J by 1 base, with 21 bases left in between. The CDR3 loop spans 17 amino acids. CDR3 DNA sequence: TGTGCCAGCACTTCCAAAGGACACGCTATAGGCACAGATACGCAGTATTTT. Translation: CASTSKGHAIGTDTQYF.

At least ten counts were recorded for this clone. V gene TRBV5-6 combines with J gene TRBJ2-7, with a possible D match to TRBD2 (6 bases). Germline values: CDR1 SGHDT, CDR2 YYEEEE. This CDR3 comprises 14 residues. The V and J ends lost 4 bases and 3 bases respectively, with 14 bases between them. CDR3 sequence: CASSPTVGGYEQYF. CDR3 nucleotides: TGTGCCAGCAGCCCAACCGTGGGGGGCTACGAGCAGTACTTC.

J is TRBJ1-5 and V is TRBV4-3; TRBD1 is a possible D gene (5 bases). V was clipped by 0 bases and J by 6 bases, with 18 bases between them. Germline V gene sequence: CDR1 LGHNA, CDR2 YSLEER. The CDR3 length is 17 residues. CDR3 region: CASSQDFGLVGGQPQHF. CDR3 nucleotides: TGCGCCAGCAGCCAAGATTTCGGACTCGTCGGGGGTCAGCCCCAGCATTTT.

This chain joins TRBV7-8 and TRBJ2-5; 7 bases match TRBD1. With V trimmed by 4 bases and J by 5 bases, 13 bases remained unmatched. The V gene's germline CDR1 is SGHVS and CDR2 FQNEAQ. The CDR3 runs to 16 residues. The CDR3 DNA reads as TGTGCCAGCAGCTGGACGGGACAGCATTCCCAGGAGACCCAGTACTTC. Its translation: CASSWTGQHSQETQYF.

This clone showed up just once. V usage is TRBV7-2 and J usage is TRBJ2-7; 7 bases are shared with TRBD2. The CDR3 spans 14 residues. The V gene end was trimmed by 3 bases and the J gene end by 3 bases; junction bases not matched to a gene: 5. CDR1 and CDR2 (germline): SGHTA, FQGNSA. The CDR3 DNA reads TGTGCCAGCAGCTTGGGACTACTAGTCTACGAGCAGTACTTC. This encodes CASSLGLLVYEQYF.